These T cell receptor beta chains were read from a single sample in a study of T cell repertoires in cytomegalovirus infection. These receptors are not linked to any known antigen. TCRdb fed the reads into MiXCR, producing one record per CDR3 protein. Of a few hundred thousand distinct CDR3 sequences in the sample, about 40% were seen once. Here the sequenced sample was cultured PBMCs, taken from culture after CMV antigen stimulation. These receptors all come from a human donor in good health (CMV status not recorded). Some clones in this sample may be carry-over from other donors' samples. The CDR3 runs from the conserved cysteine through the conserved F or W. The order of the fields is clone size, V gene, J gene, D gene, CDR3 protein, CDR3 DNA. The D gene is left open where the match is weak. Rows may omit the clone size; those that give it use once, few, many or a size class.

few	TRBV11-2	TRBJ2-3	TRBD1	CASSPLSPGGDTQYF	TGTGCCAGCAGCCCACTCAGCCCAGGGGGAGATACGCAGTATTTT
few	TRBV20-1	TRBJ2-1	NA	CSARRLVGGGYNEQFF	TGCAGTGCTAGAAGGCTCGTGGGAGGGGGTTACAATGAGCAGTTCTTC
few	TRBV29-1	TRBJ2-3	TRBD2	CSSPLAGGGDTQYF	TGCAGCAGCCCACTAGCGGGAGGTGGAGATACGCAGTATTTT
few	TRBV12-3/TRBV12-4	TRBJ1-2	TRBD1	CASSLGDSGGGYTF	TGTGCCAGCAGTTTGGGGGACAGTGGGGGGGGCTACACCTTC
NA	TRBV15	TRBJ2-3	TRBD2	CATSGYLSGSDTDTQYF	TGTGCCACCAGCGGTTACCTTAGCGGGAGCGACACAGATACGCAGTATTTT
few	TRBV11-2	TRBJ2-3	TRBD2	CASSAPGLAGVGSTDTQYF	TGTGCCAGCAGCGCCCCAGGACTAGCGGGAGTGGGGAGCACAGATACGCAGTATTTT
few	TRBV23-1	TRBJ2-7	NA	CASGGRGYHEQYF	TGCGCCAGCGGGGGGCGGGGGTACCACGAGCAGTACTTC
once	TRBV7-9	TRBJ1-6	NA	CASSFFGGGNSPLHF	TGTGCCAGCAGCTTCTTTGGGGGAGGAAATTCACCCCTCCACTTT
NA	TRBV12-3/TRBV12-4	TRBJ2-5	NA	CASGRGPGETQYF	TGTGCCAGCGGGCGGGGGCCGGGTGAGACCCAGTACTTC
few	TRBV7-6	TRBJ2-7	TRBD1	CASTPPGTGYYEQYF	TGTGCCAGCACCCCACCAGGGACAGGGTACTACGAGCAGTACTTC
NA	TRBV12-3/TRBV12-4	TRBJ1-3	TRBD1	CASSPDRGLAGNTIYF	TGTGCCAGCAGTCCAGACAGGGGTCTCGCTGGAAACACCATATATTTT
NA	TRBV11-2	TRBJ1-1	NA	CASSKDRYTEAFF	TGTGCCAGCAGCAAAGACAGGTACACTGAAGCTTTCTTT
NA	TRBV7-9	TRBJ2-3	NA	CASSKDNSVADTQYF	TGTGCCAGCAGCAAGGACAATTCCGTCGCAGATACGCAGTATTTT
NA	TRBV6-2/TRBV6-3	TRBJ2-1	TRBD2	CASSYLGLAERGGYNEQFF	TGTGCCAGCAGTTACTTGGGACTAGCGGAACGTGGGGGATACAATGAGCAGTTCTTC